The sequence of this TCR beta chain was determined in a study of cytomegalovirus exposure and HLA in healthy donors. The CDR3 is 14 amino acids. Germline lookup yields CDR1 LNHDA and CDR2 SQIVND (reference sequence). V shed 2 bases and J shed 4 bases, with 9 bases lying between them. In its sample, this clone was seen once. Its specificity is unknown. The sample has other DNA sequences that encode this CDR3 too. The PCR used 60 Vbeta and 13 Jbeta primers. Sequencing used immunoSEQ multiplex PCR; TCRdb keeps in-frame clones, though not all of them. Of over 100,000 clones listed, about 60% are singletons. Study-level results: Relative to the approximately 700-donor mean, N-insertions were reportedly fewer in an Asian-associated ancestry cluster in a later analysis.

The source material was PBMCs. The genes are TRBV19 and TRBJ2-1; D possibly corresponds to TRBD2 (5 bases). This sequence was found in a woman aged 25 to 39 in good health and CMV-seronegative. The CDR3 bases are TGTGCCAGTAGTATACGTGGGAGATACAATGAGCAGTTCTTC. Translating gives CASSIRGRYNEQFF.